This TCR beta chain comes out of a study of OX40 agonist ivuxolimab in advanced cancers. Study-wide background: The patients got ivuxolimab, which is an agonistic anti-OX40 (CD134) antibody.

Sequenced by immunoSEQ multiplex PCR; TCRdb stores in-frame clones only, minus some. The profile shows about 77,000 clones, about 83% of them singletons. Details on this clone: Its antigen is undetermined.

Patients with a history of autoimmune disease or on systemic immunosuppression were excluded. The study's findings and limits: Expanded clones tended on average to be more numerous among CD8+ T cells than CD4+. The antigens recognized by the expanded peripheral T cells, that is their antigen specificity, were not determined.

Germline lookup yields CDR1 SGHVS and CDR2 FNYEAQ. Between the trimmed V and J ends, which lost 5 bases and 5 bases, there was a span of 15 bases. The CDR3 has 14 residues. The sample consisted of CD4+ or CD8+ T cells sorted from blood, taken in a trial of the OX40 agonist ivuxolimab. The origin of this receptor is an adult with an advanced solid tumor such as melanoma, head and neck, liver or kidney cancer. The chain couples TRBV7-6 to TRBJ2-5, with D possibly TRBD2 on 5 matching bases. The CDR3, as DNA: TGTGCCAGCAGCCCAAAACGCAGAGGGGAGACCCAGTACTTC. Amino acids: CASSPKRRGETQYF.